The 5 T cell receptor beta chains in this list originate from one sample, sequenced in a study of blood T cell repertoires in COVID-19. Here immunoSEQ multiplex PCR was the method, and the copy in TCRdb shows in-frame clones only, minus some. The repertoire includes about 280,000 clones, approximately 83% of them detected once, and roughly a tenth sits in the top ten. The specimen was peripheral blood. All receptors derive from a woman aged 50 to 60 who had recovered from COVID-19.

The genes are TRBV7-3 and TRBJ2-7; perhaps TRBD2 as D (7 bases). Germline V gene data show CDR1 as SGHTA and CDR2 as FQGTGA. V lost 4 bases and J lost 2, with 12 bases in between. The CDR3 totals 14 residues. The CDR3 nucleotides read TGTGCCAGCAGCTCTCAAGGGGGGGCCTACGAGCAGTACTTC. Its protein is CASSSQGGAYEQYF.

This chain links TRBV27 with TRBJ2-2; the D is unclear. V lost 8 bases to trimming and J lost 6 bases, with 10 bases between them. The CDR3 covers 12 residues. CDR1 and CDR2 (germline): MNHEY, SMNVEV (reference sequence). The CDR3 reads CASRVVAGELFF. The DNA of the CDR3 is TGTGCCAGCCGAGTGGTCGCCGGGGAGCTGTTTTTT.

CDR3 DNA sequence: TGTGCCAGCAGTACATACCTGGGACAGGGGAGCGGCTACACCTTC. Protein product: CASSTYLGQGSGYTF. This rearrangement joins TRBV6-5 to TRBJ1-2, with TRBD1 matching over 10 bases. The CDR3 is 15 residues long. The germline V gene has CDR1 MNHEY and CDR2 SVGAGI. With 5 bases clipped from V and 8 bases from J, the junction kept 11 bases outside the gene matches.

This sequence joins TRBV30 and TRBJ1-1; possible D gene TRBD1, 5 bases. Trimming took 0 bases from V and 2 from J, leaving 7 bases between them. The germline V gene has CDR1 GTSNPN and CDR2 SVGIG (reference sequence). This CDR3 spans 13 amino acids. CDR3 DNA: TGTGCCTGGAGTGTGGGGGGAAACACTGAAGCTTTCTTT. This encodes CAWSVGGNTEAFF.

This chain uses TRBV6-2 or TRBV6-3 with TRBJ2-3, with TRBD2 as a possible D gene (5 bases). The V end was cut by 4 bases, the J end by 6 bases, with 23 bases between. The CDR3 contains 17 residues. Germline assignment: CDR1 MNHEY and CDR2 SVGEGT. CDR3 sequence: CASSFDRTAPRMDTQYF. CDR3 coding DNA: TGTGCCAGCAGTTTCGACCGGACTGCTCCACGTATGGATACGCAGTATTTT.